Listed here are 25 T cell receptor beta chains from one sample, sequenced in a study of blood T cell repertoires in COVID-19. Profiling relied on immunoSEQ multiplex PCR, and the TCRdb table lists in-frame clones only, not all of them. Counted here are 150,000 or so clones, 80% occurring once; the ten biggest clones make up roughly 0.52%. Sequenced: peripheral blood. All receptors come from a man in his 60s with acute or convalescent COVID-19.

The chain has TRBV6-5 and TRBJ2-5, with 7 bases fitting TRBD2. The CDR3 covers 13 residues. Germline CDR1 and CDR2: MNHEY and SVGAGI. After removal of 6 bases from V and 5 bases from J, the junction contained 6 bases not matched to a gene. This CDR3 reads CASRGGTPETQYF. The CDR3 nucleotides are TGTGCCAGCAGGGGGGGGACTCCGGAGACCCAGTACTTC.

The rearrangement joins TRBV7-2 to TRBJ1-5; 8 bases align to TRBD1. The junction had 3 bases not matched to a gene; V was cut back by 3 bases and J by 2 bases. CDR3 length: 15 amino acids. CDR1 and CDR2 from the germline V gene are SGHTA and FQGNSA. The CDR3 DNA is TGTGCCAGCAGCTTGCAGGGGGCGGGCAATCAGCCCCAGCATTTT. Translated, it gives CASSLQGAGNQPQHF.

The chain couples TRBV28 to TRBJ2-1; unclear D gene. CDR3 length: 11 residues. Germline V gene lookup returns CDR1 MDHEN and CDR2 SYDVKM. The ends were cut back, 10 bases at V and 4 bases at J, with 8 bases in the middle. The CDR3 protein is CATYSYNEQFF. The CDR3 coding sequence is TGTGCCACCTACTCGTACAATGAGCAGTTCTTC.

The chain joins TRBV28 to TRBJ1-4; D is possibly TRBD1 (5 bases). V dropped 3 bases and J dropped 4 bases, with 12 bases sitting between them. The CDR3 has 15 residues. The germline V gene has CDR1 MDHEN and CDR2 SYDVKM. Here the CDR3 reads CASSLPRGGNEKLFF. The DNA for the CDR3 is TGTGCCAGCAGTTTGCCTCGGGGGGGTAATGAAAAACTGTTTTTT.

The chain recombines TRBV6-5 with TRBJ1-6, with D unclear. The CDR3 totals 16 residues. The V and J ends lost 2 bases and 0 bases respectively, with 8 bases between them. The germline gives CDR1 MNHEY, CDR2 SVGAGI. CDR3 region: CASSYAPSSYNSPLHF. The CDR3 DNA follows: TGTGCCAGCAGTTACGCGCCGAGCTCCTATAATTCACCCCTCCACTTT.

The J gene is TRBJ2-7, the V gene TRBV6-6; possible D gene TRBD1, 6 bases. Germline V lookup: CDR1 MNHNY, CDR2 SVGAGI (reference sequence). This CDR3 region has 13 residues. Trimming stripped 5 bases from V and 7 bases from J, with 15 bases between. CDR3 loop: CASSPTGLVEQYF. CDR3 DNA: TGTGCCAGCAGTCCGACAGGTCTGGTGGAGCAGTACTTC.

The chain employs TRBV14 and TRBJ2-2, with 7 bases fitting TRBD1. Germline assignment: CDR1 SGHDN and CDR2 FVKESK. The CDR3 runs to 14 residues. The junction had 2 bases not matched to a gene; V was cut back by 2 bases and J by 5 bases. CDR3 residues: CASSQNRGTGELFF. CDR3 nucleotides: TGTGCCAGCAGCCAAAACAGGGGAACCGGGGAGCTGTTTTTT.

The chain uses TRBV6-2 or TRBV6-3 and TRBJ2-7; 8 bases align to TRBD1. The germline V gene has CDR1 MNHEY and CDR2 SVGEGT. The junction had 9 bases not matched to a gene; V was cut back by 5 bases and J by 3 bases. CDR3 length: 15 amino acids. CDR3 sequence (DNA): TGTGCCAGCAGTGACGCCGGGACAGGACACTACGAGCAGTACTTC. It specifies CASSDAGTGHYEQYF.

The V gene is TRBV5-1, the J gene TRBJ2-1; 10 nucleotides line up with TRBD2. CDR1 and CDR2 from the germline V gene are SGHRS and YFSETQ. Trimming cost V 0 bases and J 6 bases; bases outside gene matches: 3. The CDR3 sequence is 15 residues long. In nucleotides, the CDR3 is TGCGCCAGCAGCTTGGATCCTAGCGGGAGCAATGAGCAGTTCTTC. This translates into CASSLDPSGSNEQFF. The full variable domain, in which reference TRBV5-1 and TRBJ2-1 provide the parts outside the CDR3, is KAGVTQTPRYLIKTRGQQVTLSCSPISGHRSVSWYQQTPGQGLQFLFEYFSETQRNKGNFPGRFSGRQFSNSRSEMNVSTLELGDSALYLCASSLDPSGSNEQFFGPGTRLTVL.

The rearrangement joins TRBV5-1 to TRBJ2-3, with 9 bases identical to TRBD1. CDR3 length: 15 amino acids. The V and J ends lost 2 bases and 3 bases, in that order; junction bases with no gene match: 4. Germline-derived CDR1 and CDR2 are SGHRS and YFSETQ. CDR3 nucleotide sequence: TGCGCCAGCAGCTTCCGCGGGACAGGGACAGATACGCAGTATTTT. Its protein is CASSFRGTGTDTQYF.

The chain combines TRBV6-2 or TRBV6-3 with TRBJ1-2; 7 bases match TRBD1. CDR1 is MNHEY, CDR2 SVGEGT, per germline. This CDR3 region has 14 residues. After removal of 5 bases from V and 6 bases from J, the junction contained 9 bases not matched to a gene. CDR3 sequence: CASSGTTGAHGYTF. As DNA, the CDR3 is TGTGCCAGCAGTGGAACCACAGGGGCGCATGGCTACACCTTC.

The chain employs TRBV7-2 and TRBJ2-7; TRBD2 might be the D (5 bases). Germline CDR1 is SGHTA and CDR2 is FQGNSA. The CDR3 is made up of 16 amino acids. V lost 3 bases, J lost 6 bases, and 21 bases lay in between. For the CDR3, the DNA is TGTGCCAGCAGCTTGAGCGGAACGATGGGTAGCGCCGAGCAGTACTTC. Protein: CASSLSGTMGSAEQYF. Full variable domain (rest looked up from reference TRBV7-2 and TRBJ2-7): GAGVSQSPSNKVTEKGKDVELRCDPISGHTALYWYRQSLGQGLEFLIYFQGNSAPDKSGLPSDRFSAERTGGSVSTLTIQRTQQEDSAVYLCASSLSGTMGSAEQYFGPGTRLTVT.

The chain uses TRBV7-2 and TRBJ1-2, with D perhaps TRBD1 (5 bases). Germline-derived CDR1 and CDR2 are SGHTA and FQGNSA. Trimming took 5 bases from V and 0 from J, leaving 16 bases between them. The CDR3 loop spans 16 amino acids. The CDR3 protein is CASSLGSRAANYGYTF. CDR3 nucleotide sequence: TGTGCCAGCAGCCTGGGAAGCAGGGCGGCTAACTATGGCTACACCTTC.

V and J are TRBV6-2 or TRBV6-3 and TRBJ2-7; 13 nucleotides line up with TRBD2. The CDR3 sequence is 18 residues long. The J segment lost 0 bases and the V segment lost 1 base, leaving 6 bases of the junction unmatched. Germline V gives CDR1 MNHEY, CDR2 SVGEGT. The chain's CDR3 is CASSYLLTSGRYSYEQYF. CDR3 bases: TGTGCCAGCAGTTACTTGCTGACTAGCGGGAGGTACTCCTACGAGCAGTACTTC.

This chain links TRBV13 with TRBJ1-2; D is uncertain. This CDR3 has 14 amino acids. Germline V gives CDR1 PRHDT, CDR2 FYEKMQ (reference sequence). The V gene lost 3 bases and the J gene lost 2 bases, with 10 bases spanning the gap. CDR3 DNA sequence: TGTGCCAGCAGCTTTCTCGGCGGAAACTATGGCTACACCTTC. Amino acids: CASSFLGGNYGYTF.

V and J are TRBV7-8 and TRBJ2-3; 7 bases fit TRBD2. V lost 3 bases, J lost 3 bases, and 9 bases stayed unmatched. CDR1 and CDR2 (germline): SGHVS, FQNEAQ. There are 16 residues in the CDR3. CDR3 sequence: CASSFGFGGGTDTQYF. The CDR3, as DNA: TGTGCCAGCAGCTTCGGTTTTGGCGGGGGAACAGATACGCAGTATTTT.

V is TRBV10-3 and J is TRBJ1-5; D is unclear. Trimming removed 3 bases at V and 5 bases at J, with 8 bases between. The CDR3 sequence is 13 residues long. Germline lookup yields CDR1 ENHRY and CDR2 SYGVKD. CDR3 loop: CAISDPPDQPQHF. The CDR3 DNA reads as TGTGCCATCAGTGACCCTCCGGATCAGCCCCAGCATTTT.

The CDR3 DNA sequence: TGTGCCAGCAGCTCCTACAGGGGGCGGAATGAAAAACTGTTTTTT. This encodes CASSSYRGRNEKLFF. The J gene is TRBJ1-4, the V gene TRBV7-2; 9 nucleotides match TRBD1. V shed 4 bases and J 5 bases; nucleotides not matched to a gene: 5. Germline values: CDR1 SGHTA, CDR2 FQGNSA. The CDR3 covers 15 residues.

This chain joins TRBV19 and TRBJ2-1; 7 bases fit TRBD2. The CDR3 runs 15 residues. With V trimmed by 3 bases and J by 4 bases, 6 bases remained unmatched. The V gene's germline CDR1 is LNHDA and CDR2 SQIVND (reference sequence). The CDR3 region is CASSIEAGSYNEQFF. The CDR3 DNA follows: TGTGCCAGTAGTATCGAAGCGGGATCTTACAATGAGCAGTTCTTC.

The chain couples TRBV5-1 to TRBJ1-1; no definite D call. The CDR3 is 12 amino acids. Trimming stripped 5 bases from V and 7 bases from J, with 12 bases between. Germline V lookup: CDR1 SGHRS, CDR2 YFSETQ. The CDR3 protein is CASRRDKSEAFF. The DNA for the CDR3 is TGCGCCAGCAGGAGGGATAAAAGTGAAGCTTTCTTT.

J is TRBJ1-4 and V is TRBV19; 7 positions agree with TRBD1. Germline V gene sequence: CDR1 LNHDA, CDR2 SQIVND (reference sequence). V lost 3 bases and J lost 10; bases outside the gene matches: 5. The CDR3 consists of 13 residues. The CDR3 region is CASSIDRVGKLFF. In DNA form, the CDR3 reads TGTGCCAGTAGTATCGACAGGGTGGGAAAACTGTTTTTT.

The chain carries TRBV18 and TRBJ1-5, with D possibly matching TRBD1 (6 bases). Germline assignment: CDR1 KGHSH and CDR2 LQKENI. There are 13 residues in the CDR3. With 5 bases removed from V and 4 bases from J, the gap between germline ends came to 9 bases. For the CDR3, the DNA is TGTGCCAGCTCAGACAGGAAAAATCAGCCCCAGCATTTT. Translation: CASSDRKNQPQHF.

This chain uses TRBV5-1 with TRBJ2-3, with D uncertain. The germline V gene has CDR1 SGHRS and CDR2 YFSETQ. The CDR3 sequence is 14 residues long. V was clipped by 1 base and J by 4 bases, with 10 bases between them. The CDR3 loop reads CASSLQPAPDTQYF. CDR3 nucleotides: TGCGCCAGCAGCTTGCAACCCGCGCCAGATACGCAGTATTTT.

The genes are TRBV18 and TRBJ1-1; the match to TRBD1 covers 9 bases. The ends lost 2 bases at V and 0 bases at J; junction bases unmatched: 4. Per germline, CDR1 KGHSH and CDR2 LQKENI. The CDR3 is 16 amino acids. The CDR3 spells CASSPGTGLMNTEAFF. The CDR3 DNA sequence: TGTGCCAGCTCACCAGGGACAGGGCTCATGAACACTGAAGCTTTCTTT. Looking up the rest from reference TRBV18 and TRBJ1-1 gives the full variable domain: NAGVMQNPRHLVRRRGQEARLRCSPMKGHSHVYWYRQLPEEGLKFMVYLQKENIIDESGMPKERFSAEFPKEGPSILRIQQVVRGDSAAYFCASSPGTGLMNTEAFFGQGTRLTVV.

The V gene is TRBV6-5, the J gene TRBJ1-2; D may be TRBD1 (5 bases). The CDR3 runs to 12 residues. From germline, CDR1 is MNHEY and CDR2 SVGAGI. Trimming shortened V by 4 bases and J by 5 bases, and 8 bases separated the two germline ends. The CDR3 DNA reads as TGTGCCAGCAGTTCGGGGGGGTATGGCTACACCTTC. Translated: CASSSGGYGYTF.